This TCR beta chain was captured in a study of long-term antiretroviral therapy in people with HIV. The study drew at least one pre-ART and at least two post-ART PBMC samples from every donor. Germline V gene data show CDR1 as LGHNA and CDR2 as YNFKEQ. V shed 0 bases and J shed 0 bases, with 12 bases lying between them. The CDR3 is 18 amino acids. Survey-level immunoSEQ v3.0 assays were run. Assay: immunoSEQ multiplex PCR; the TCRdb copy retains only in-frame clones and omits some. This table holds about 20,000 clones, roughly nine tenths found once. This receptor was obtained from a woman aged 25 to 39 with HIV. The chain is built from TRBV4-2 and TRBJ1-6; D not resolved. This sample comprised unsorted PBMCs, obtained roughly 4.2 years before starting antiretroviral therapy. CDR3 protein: CASSQESVASSYNSPLHF. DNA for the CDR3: TGTGCCAGCAGCCAAGAAAGTGTAGCGAGCTCCTATAATTCACCCCTCCACTTT.